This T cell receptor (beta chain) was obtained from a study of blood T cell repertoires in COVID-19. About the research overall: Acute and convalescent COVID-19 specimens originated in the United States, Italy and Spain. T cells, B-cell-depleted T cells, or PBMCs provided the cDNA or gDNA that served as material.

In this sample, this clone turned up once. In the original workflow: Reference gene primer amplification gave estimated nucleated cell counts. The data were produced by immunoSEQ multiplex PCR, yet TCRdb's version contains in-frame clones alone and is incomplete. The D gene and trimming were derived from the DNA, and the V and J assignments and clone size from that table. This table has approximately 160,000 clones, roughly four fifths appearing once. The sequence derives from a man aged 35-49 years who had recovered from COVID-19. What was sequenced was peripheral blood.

The CDR3 is CASSTGQGGNQPQHF. The CDR3 DNA reads as TGTGCCAGCAGCACCGGGCAGGGTGGTAATCAGCCCCAGCATTTT. The V gene is TRBV6-6, the J gene TRBJ1-5, with a tentative D call TRBD1 (5 bases). Germline V CDR1 and CDR2: MNHNY, SVGAGI (reference sequence). The CDR3 is made up of 15 amino acids. V lost 6 bases, J lost 4 bases, and 16 bases lay in between.